A single TCR beta chain is shown here with its context. Its antigen is as yet unknown. The data were taken from a study of T cell repertoires in ileal Crohn's disease. Whole-study context: Each sample's TCRB immunosequencing used around 510 nanograms of biopsy DNA.

As to time point: proximal margin of the surgical specimen (macroscopically non-inflamed). V dropped 8 bases and J dropped 9; count of bases not matched to a gene: 7. Looked up from germline, CDR1 is SGHAT and CDR2 is FQNNGV. The CDR3 consists of 14 residues. Regarding the study as a whole: Mucosal expansions were suggested to be mainly CD8 T cells.

Data came from immunoSEQ multiplex PCR; TCRdb stores just in-frame clones and leaves some out. This sample yields some 1,800 clones, of which 88% are seen a single time; around 10% belongs to the top ten. The V gene is TRBV11-2, the J gene TRBJ2-1, with 13 nucleotides matching TRBD2. This TCR derives from an adult with Crohn's disease. Specimen: ileal tissue. CDR3 DNA sequence: TGTGCCAGCGGAACTAGCGGGGGGGGTAGTGAGCAGTTCTTC. Protein product: CASGTSGGGSEQFF.